This T cell receptor (beta chain) was sequenced in a study of blood T cell repertoires in COVID-19. Study-level background: Acute-phase and convalescent COVID-19 samples originated in the United States, Italy and Spain.

In germline, CDR1 is SNHLY, CDR2 FYNNEI. This CDR3 is 16 amino acids long. V shed 7 bases, J shed 2 bases, and the junction held 11 bases outside the gene matches. The table came from immunoSEQ multiplex PCR; TCRdb's copy has only in-frame clones and leaves some out. The sample holds roughly 190,000 clones, approximately 89% seen once. The source is a woman in her sixties with acute or convalescent COVID-19. The rearrangement joins TRBV2 to TRBJ2-5; 9 nucleotides agree with TRBD1. Sequencing was performed on peripheral blood. The CDR3 DNA reads as TGTGCCAGCACGCCGGGACAGGGTCATTTGCAAGAGACCCAGTACTTC. Translation: CASTPGQGHLQETQYF.